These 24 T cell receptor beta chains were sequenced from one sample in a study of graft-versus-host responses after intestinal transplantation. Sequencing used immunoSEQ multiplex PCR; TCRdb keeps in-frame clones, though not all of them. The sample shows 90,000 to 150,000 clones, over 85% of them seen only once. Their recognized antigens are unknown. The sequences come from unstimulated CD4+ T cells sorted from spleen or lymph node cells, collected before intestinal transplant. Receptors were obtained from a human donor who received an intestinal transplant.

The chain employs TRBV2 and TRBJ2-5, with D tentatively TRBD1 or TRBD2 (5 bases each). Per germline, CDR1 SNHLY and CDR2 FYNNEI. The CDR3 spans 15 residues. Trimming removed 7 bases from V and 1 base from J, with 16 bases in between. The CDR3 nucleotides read TGTGCCAGCAAACGAGGGGACCCACTCCAAGAGACCCAGTACTTC. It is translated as CASKRGDPLQETQYF.

This chain's CDR3 is CASSLARGGDNEQFF. In nucleotides, the CDR3 is TGTGCCAGCAGCTTAGCCCGGGGGGGAGACAATGAGCAGTTCTTC. V is TRBV11-3 and J is TRBJ2-1, with TRBD2 matching over 8 bases. Per germline, CDR1 SGHNT and CDR2 YENEEA. Trimming at V came to 1 base and at J to 5 bases, leaving 4 bases not matched to a gene. The CDR3 loop spans 15 amino acids.

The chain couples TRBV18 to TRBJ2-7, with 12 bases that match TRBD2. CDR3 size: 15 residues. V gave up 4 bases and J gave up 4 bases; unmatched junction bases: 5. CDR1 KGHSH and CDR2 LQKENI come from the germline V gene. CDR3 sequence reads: CASSQTSGSQYEQYF. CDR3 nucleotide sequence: TGTGCCAGCTCACAGACTAGCGGGAGTCAATACGAGCAGTACTTC.

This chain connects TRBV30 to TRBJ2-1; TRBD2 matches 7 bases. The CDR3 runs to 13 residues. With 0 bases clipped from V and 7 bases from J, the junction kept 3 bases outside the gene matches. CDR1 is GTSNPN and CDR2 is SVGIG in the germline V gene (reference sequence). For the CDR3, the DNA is TGTGCCTGGAGTGTAGCGGGAAGGAATGAGCAGTTCTTC. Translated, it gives CAWSVAGRNEQFF.

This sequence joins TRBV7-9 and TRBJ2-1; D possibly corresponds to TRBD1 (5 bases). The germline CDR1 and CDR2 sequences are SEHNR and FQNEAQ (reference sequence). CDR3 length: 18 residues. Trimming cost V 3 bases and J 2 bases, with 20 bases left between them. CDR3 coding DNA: TGTGCCAGCAGCTTCCGTCAGGGTGGCAAAGACACCTACAATGAGCAGTTCTTC. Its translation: CASSFRQGGKDTYNEQFF.

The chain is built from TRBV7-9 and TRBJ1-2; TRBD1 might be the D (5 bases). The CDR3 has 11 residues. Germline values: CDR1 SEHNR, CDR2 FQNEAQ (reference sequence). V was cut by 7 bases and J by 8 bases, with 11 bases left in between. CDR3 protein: CASTDMYGYTF. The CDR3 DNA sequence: TGTGCCAGCACGGACATGTACGGCTACACCTTC. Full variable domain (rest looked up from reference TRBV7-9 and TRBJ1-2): DTGVSQNPRHKITKRGQNVTFRCDPISEHNRLYWYRQTLGQGPEFLTYFQNEAQLEKSRLLSDRFSAERPKGSFSTLEIQRTEQGDSAMYLCASTDMYGYTFGSGTRLTVV.

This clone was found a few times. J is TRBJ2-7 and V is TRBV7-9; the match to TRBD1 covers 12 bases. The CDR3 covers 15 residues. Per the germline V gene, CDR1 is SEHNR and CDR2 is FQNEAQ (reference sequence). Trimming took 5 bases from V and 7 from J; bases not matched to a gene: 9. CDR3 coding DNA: TGTGCCAGCAGCCTAAAGGGACAGGGGGCAGGGGAGCAGTACTTC. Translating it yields CASSLKGQGAGEQYF.

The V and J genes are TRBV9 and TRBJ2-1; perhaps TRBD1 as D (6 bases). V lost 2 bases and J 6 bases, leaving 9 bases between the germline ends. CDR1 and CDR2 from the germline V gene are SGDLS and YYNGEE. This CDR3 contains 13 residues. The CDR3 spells CASSVTGFNEQFF. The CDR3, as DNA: TGTGCCAGCAGCGTTACAGGGTTCAATGAGCAGTTCTTC.

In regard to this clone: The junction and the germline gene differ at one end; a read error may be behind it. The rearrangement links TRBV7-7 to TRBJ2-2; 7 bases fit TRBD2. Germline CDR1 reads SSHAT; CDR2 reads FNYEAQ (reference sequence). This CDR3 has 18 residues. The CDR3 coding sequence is TGTGCTAGCAGCTCAAAGGTCTCGGGACTATCAAACACCGGGGAGCTGTTTTTT. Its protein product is CASSSKVSGLSNTGELFF.

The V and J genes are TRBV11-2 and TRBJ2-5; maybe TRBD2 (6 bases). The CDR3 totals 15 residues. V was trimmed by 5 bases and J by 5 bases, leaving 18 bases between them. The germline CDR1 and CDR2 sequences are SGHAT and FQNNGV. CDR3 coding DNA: TGTGCCAGCAGCCCCAGAACCGTCGGGGGTGAGACCCAGTACTTC. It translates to CASSPRTVGGETQYF. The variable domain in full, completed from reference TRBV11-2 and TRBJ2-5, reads EAGVAQSPRYKIIEKRQSVAFWCNPISGHATLYWYQQILGQGPKLLIQFQNNGVVDDSQLPKDRFSAERLKGVDSTLKIQPAKLEDSAVYLCASSPRTVGGETQYFGPGTRLLVL.

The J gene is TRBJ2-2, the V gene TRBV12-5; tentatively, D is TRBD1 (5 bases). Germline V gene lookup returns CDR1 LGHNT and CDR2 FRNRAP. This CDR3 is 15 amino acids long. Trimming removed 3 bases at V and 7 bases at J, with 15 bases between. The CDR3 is CASGFEAGMNGELFF. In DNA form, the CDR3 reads TGTGCTAGTGGTTTTGAAGCAGGGATGAACGGGGAGCTGTTTTTT.

CDR3 amino acids: CASSLDVEQFF. The CDR3 coding sequence is TGTGCCAGCAGCTTAGATGTTGAGCAGTTCTTC. The chain couples TRBV11-2 to TRBJ2-1; no definite D call. Germline V gene lookup returns CDR1 SGHAT and CDR2 FQNNGV. The CDR3 consists of 11 residues. Trimming took off 0 bases at V and 9 bases at J, with 3 bases between the two ends.

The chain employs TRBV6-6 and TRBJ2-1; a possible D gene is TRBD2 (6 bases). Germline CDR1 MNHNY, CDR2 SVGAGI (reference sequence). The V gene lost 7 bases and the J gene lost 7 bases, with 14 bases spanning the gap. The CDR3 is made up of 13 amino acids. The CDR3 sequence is CASTHGLANEQFF. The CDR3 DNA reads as TGTGCCAGCACCCATGGGCTAGCGAATGAGCAGTTCTTC.

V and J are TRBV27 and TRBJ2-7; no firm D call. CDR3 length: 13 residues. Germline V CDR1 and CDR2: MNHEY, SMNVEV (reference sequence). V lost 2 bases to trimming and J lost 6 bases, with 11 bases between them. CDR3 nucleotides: TGTGCCAGCAGTTTACCCAACTCTGGCGAGCAGTACTTC. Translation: CASSLPNSGEQYF.

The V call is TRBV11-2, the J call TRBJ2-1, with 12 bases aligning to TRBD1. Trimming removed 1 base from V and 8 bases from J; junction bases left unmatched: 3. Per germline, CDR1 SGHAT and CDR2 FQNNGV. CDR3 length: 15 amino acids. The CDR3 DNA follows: TGTGCCAGCAGCTTAGTGGGGACAGGGGGCCATGAGCAGTTCTTC. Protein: CASSLVGTGGHEQFF.

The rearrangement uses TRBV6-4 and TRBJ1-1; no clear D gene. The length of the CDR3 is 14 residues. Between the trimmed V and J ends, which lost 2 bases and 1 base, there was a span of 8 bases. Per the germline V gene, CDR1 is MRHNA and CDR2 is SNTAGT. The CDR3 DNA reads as TGTGCCAGCAGTGACCTAGGACGGAACACTGAAGCTTTCTTT. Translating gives CASSDLGRNTEAFF.

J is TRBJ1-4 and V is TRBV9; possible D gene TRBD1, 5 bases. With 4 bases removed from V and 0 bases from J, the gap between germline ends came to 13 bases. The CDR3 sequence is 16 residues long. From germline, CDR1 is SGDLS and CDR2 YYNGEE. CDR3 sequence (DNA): TGTGCCAGCAGCTACCGGGACCTTGCAACTAATGAAAAACTGTTTTTT. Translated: CASSYRDLATNEKLFF.

CDR3 sequence reads: CASSPRGTANTGELFF. The CDR3 DNA follows: TGCGCCAGCAGCCCCCGCGGGACGGCGAACACCGGGGAGCTGTTTTTT. V and J are TRBV4-1 and TRBJ2-2; a possible D gene is TRBD2 (6 bases). The V end lost 4 bases, the J end lost 0 bases, and 12 bases lay between the germline ends. CDR1 and CDR2 from the germline V gene are MGHRA and YSYEKL. CDR3 length: 16 residues.

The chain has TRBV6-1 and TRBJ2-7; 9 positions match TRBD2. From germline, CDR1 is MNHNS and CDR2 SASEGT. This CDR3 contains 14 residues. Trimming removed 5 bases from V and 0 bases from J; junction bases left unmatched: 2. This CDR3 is CASSSGGSSYEQYF. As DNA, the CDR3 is TGTGCCAGCAGTAGCGGGGGGAGCTCCTACGAGCAGTACTTC.

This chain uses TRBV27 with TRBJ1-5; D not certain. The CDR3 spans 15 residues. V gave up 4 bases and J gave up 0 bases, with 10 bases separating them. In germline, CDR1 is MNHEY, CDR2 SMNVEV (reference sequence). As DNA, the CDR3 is TGTGCCAGCAGTTCCAGAGTTTATAGCAATCAGCCCCAGCATTTT. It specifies CASSSRVYSNQPQHF.

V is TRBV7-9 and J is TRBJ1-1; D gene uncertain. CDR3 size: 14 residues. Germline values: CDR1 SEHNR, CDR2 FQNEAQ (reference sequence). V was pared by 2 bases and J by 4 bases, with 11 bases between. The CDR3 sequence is CASSLTSRSTEAFF. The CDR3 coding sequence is TGTGCCAGCAGCTTAACGTCGAGATCCACTGAAGCTTTCTTT.

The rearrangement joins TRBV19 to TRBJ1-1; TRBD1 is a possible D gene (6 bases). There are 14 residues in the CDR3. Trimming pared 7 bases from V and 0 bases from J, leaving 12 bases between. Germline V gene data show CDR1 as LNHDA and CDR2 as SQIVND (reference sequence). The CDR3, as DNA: TGTGCCAGTACCACAGGGCGGGTGAACACTGAAGCTTTCTTT. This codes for CASTTGRVNTEAFF.

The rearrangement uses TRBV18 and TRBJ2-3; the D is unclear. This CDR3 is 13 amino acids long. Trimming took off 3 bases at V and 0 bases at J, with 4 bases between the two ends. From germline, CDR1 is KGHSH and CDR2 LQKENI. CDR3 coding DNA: TGTGCCAGCTCACCCGTTAGCACAGATACGCAGTATTTT. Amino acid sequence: CASSPVSTDTQYF.

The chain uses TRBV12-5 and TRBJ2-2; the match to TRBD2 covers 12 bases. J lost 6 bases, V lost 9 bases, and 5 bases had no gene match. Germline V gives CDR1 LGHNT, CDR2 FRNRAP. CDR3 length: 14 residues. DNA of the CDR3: TGTGCTAGCGACAGACTAGCGGGAGCCGGGGAGCTGTTTTTT. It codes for CASDRLAGAGELFF.